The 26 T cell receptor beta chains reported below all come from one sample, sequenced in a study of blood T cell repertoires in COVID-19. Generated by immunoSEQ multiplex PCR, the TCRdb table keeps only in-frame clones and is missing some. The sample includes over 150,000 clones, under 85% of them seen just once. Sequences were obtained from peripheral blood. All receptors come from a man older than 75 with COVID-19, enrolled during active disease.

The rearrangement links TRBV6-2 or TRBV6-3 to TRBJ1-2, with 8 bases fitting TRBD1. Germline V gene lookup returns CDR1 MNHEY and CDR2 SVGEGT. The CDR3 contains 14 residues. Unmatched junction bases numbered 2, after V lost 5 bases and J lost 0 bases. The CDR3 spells CASSPGGPNYGYTF. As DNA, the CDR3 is TGTGCCAGCAGTCCAGGGGGCCCTAACTATGGCTACACCTTC.

CDR3 sequence (DNA): TGTGCCAGCAGTAGCAGGGAGCCCCAGCATTTT. Its protein is CASSSREPQHF. The gene calls are TRBV28 and TRBJ1-5, with D maybe TRBD1 (5 bases). V gave up 5 bases and J gave up 8 bases, with 7 bases separating them. The CDR3 has 11 residues. Germline CDR1 and CDR2: MDHEN and SYDVKM.

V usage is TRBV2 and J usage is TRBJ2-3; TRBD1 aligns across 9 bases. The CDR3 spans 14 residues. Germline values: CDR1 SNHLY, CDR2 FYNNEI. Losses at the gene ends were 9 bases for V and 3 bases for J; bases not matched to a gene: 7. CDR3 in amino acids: CASSLTGGTDTQYF. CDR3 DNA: TGTGCCAGTTCCCTGACAGGGGGAACAGATACGCAGTATTTT.

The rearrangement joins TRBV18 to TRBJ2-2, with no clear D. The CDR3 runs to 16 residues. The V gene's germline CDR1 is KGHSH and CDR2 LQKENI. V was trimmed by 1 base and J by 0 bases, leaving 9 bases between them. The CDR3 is CASSPRGPTNTGELFF. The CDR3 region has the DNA TGTGCCAGCTCACCACGAGGTCCAACGAACACCGGGGAGCTGTTTTTT.

In DNA form, the CDR3 reads TGTGCCAGCAACAGACGCATTCCAGATACGCAGTATTTT. It specifies CASNRRIPDTQYF. V is TRBV6-5 and J is TRBJ2-3; D gene unclear. This CDR3 region has 13 residues. V lost 7 bases, J lost 4 bases, and 12 bases lay in between. CDR1 and CDR2 from the germline V gene are MNHEY and SVGAGI.

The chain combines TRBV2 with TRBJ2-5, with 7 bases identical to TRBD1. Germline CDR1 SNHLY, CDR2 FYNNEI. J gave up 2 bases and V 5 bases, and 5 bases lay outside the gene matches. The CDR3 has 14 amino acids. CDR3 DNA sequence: TGTGCCAGCAGTCTGACAGGGAATCAAGAGACCCAGTACTTC. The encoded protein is CASSLTGNQETQYF.

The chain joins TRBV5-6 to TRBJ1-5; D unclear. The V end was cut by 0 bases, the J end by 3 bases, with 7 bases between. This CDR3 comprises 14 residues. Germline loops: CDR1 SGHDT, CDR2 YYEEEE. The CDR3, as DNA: TGTGCCAGCAGCTTGGGTTTTAACAATCAGCCCCAGCATTTT. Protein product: CASSLGFNNQPQHF.

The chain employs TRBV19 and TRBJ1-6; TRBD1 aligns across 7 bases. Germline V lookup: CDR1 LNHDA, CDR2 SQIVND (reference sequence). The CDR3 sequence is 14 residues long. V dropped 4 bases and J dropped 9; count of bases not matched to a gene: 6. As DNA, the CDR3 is TGTGCCAGTAGTACCCAGGGGGACAGTTCACCCCTCCACTTT. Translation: CASSTQGDSSPLHF.

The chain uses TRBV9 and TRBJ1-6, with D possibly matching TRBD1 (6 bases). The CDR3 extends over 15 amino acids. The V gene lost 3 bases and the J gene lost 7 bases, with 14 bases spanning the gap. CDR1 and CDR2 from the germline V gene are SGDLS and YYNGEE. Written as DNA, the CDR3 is TGTGCCAGCAGCGAGGGACATCTCAGGAATTCACCCCTCCACTTT. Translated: CASSEGHLRNSPLHF.

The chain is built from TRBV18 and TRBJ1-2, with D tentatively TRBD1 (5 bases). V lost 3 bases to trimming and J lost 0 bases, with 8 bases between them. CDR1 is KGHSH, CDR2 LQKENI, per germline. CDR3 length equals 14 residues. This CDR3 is CASSPRAANYGYTF. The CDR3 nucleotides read TGTGCCAGCTCACCCAGGGCCGCTAACTATGGCTACACCTTC.

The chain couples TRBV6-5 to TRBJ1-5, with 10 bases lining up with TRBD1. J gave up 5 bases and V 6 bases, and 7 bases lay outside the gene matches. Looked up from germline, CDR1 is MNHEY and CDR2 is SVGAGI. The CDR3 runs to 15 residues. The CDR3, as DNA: TGTGCCAGCAGGAAGACAGGGACAGGGGATCAGCCCCAGCATTTT. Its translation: CASRKTGTGDQPQHF.

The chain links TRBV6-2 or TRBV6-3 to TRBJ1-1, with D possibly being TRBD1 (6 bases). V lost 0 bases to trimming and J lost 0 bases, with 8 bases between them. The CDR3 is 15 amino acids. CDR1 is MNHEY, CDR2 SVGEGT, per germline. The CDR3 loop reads CASSYSGQLNTEAFF. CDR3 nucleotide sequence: TGTGCCAGCAGTTACTCTGGACAGCTGAACACTGAAGCTTTCTTT.

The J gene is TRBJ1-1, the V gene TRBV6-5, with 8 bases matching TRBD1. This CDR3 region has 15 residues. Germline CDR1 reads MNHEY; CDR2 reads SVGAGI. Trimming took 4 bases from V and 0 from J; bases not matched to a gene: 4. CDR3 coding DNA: TGTGCCAGCAGTTCCCCGGGACAGGTGAACACTGAAGCTTTCTTT. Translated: CASSSPGQVNTEAFF.

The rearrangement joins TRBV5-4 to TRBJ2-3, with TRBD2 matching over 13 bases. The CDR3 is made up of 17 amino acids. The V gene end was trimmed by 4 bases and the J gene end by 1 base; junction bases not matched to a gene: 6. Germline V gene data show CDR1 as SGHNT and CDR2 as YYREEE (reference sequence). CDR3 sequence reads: CASSIRLAGGGTDTQYF. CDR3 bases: TGTGCCAGCAGCATAAGACTAGCGGGGGGTGGCACAGATACGCAGTATTTT.

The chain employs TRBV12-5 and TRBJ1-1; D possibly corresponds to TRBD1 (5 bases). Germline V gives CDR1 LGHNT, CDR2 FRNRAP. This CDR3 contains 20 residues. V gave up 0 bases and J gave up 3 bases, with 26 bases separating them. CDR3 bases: TGTGCTAGTGGTTTGGTAACCTGGGCAGGGAGGAGGATGGTTTACACTGAAGCTTTCTTT. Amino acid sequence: CASGLVTWAGRRMVYTEAFF.

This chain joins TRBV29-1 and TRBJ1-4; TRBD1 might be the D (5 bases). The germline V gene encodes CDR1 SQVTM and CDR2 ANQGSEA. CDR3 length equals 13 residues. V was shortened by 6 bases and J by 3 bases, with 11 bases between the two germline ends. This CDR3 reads CSVRGRANEKLFF. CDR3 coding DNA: TGCAGCGTGAGAGGCAGGGCTAATGAAAAACTGTTTTTT. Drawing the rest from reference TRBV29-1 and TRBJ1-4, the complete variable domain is SAVISQKPSRDICQRGTSLTIQCQVDSQVTMMFWYRQQPGQSLTLIATANQGSEATYESGFVIDKFPISRPNLTFSTLTVSNMSPEDSSIYLCSVRGRANEKLFFGSGTQLSVL.

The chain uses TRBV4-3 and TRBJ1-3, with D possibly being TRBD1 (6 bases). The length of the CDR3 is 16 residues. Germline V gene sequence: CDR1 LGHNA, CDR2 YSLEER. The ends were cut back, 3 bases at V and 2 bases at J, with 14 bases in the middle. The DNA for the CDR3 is TGCGCCAGCAGCCATGTCTCCGGGGGGCCTGGAAACACCATATATTTT. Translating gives CASSHVSGGPGNTIYF.

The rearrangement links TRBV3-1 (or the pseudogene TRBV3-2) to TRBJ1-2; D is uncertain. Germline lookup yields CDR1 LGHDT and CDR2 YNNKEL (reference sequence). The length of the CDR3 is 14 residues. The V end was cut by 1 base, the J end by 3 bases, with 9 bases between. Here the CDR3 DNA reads TGTGCCAGCAGCCAAGCACCCCGGGACTATGGCTACACCTTC. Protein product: CASSQAPRDYGYTF.

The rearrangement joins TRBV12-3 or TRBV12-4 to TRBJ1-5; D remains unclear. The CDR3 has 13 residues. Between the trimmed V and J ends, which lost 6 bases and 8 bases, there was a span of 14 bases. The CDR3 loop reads CASRGEYREPQHF. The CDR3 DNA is TGTGCCAGCAGGGGAGAGTATAGGGAGCCCCAGCATTTT.

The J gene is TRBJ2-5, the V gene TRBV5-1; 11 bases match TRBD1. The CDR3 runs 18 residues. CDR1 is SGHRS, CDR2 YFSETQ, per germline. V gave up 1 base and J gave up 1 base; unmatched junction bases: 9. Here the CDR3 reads CASSLNTPGQGAQETQYF. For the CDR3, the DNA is TGCGCCAGCAGCTTGAATACACCCGGACAGGGGGCCCAAGAGACCCAGTACTTC.

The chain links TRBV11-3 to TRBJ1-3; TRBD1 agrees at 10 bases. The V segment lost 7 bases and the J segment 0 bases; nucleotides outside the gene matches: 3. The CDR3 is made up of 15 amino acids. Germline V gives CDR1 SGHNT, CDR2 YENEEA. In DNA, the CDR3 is TGTGCCAGCACCGGACAGGGGGTCTCTGGAAACACCATATATTTT. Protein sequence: CASTGQGVSGNTIYF.

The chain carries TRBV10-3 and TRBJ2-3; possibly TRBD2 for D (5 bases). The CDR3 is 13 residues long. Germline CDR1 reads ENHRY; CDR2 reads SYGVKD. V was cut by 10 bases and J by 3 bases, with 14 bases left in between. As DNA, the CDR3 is TGTGCCAGCACTCCGGGATCGACAGATACGCAGTATTTT. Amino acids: CASTPGSTDTQYF.

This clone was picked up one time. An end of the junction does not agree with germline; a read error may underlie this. CDR3 sequence (DNA): TGTGCCAGTAGTATAGTTCGCAGCCACGAGCGGTACTTC. Translated: CASSIVRSHERYF. V usage is TRBV19 and J usage is TRBJ2-7; D unclear. This CDR3 is built from 13 residues. Germline loops: CDR1 LNHDA, CDR2 SQIVND (reference sequence).

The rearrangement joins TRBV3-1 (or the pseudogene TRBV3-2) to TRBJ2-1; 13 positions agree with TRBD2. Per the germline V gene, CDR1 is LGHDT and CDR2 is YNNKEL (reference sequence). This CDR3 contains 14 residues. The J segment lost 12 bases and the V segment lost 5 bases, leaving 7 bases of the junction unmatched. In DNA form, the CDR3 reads TGTGCCAGCAGCGGGACTAGCGGGGCAGTTGTGCAGTTCTTC. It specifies CASSGTSGAVVQFF.

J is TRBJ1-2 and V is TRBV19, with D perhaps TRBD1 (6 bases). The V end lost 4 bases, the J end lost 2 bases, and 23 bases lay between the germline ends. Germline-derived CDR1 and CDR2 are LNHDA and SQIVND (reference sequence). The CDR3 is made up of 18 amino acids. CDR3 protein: CASSTRDDWDTINYGYTF. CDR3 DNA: TGTGCCAGTAGTACTCGGGACGATTGGGACACGATAAACTATGGCTACACCTTC.

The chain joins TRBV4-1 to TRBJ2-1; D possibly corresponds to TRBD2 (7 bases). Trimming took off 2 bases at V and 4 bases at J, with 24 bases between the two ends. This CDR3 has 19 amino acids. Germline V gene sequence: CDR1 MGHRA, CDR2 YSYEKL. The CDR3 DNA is TGCGCCAGCAGCCAAAGGGGGGGGGCCGATTCGCCACGGTACAATGAGCAGTTCTTC. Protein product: CASSQRGGADSPRYNEQFF.